One sample yielded the 24 T cell receptor beta chains listed below, sequenced in a study of radiotherapy plus CTLA-4 blockade in lung cancer. The repertoire was sequenced with immunoSEQ multiplex PCR; TCRdb's copy has only in-frame clones and lacks some. Of about 70,000 clones listed, more than 70% are singletons. The sequences come from peripheral blood, collected from a patient treated with radiotherapy plus ipilimumab. These receptors were obtained from a human donor with non-small cell lung cancer whose response to radiotherapy plus ipilimumab could not be evaluated. Some clones in this sample may be carry-over from other donors' samples.

The chain couples TRBV5-1 to TRBJ2-7, with TRBD1 identical over 10 bases. The V and J ends lost 2 bases and 6 bases, in that order; junction bases with no gene match: 5. Germline CDR1 reads SGHRS; CDR2 reads YFSETQ. The CDR3 length is 14 residues. The CDR3 reads CASSLRDRGSEQYF. For the CDR3, the DNA is TGCGCCAGCAGCTTACGGGACAGGGGTAGCGAGCAGTACTTC.

The chain employs TRBV5-1 and TRBJ2-7; the match to TRBD2 covers 8 bases. V shed 0 bases, J shed 0 bases, and the junction held 11 bases outside the gene matches. The CDR3 consists of 18 residues. Germline CDR1 is SGHRS and CDR2 is YFSETQ. CDR3: CASSLAGTRGISSYEQYF. CDR3 bases: TGCGCCAGCAGCTTGGCCGGGACTAGGGGGATTAGCTCCTACGAGCAGTACTTC.

This chain joins TRBV28 and TRBJ1-2; TRBD1 might be the D (5 bases). CDR3 length: 12 amino acids. Germline-derived CDR1 and CDR2 are MDHEN and SYDVKM. Trimming removed 5 bases from V and 8 bases from J, with 12 bases in between. The CDR3 protein is CASSPPQGGYTF. CDR3 in DNA: TGTGCCAGCAGTCCGCCTCAGGGAGGCTACACCTTC.

The genes are TRBV27 and TRBJ1-1; tentatively, D is TRBD1 (5 bases). The germline V gene has CDR1 MNHEY and CDR2 SMNVEV (reference sequence). This CDR3 comprises 14 residues. V was shortened by 5 bases and J by 4 bases, with 14 bases between the two germline ends. The CDR3 loop is CASSGSGLITEAFF. The CDR3 coding sequence is TGTGCCAGCAGTGGGTCGGGACTGATCACTGAAGCTTTCTTT.

The genes are TRBV25-1 and TRBJ2-3, with 12 bases aligning to TRBD2. The V and J ends lost 3 bases and 3 bases, in that order; junction bases with no gene match: 7. CDR1 is MGHDK and CDR2 is SYGVNS in the germline V gene. The CDR3 loop spans 17 amino acids. The CDR3: CASSDGLAGGQTDTQYF. The CDR3 nucleotides are TGTGCCAGCAGTGACGGTCTAGCGGGGGGGCAGACAGATACGCAGTATTTT.

This rearrangement joins TRBV28 to TRBJ2-5; 10 bases are a match to TRBD2. The CDR3 runs 15 residues. CDR1 and CDR2 from the germline V gene are MDHEN and SYDVKM. Unmatched junction bases numbered 6, after V lost 6 bases and J lost 2 bases. CDR3 bases: TGTGCCAGCAGAGCTAGCGGGGGACCTCAAGAGACCCAGTACTTC. This codes for CASRASGGPQETQYF. Full variable domain (outside the CDR3, taken from reference TRBV28 and TRBJ2-5): DVKVTQSSRYLVKRTGEKVFLECVQDMDHENMFWYRQDPGLGLRLIYFSYDVKMKEKGDIPEGYSVSREKKERFSLILESASTNQTSMYLCASRASGGPQETQYFGPGTRLLVL.

The chain couples TRBV28 to TRBJ1-1; possible D gene TRBD1, 6 bases. From germline, CDR1 is MDHEN and CDR2 SYDVKM. V was trimmed by 6 bases and J by 7 bases, leaving 9 bases between them. The CDR3 length is 11 residues. The CDR3 here is CASRQGNEAFF. The CDR3 DNA is TGTGCCAGCAGACAGGGCAATGAAGCTTTCTTT. Full variable domain (outside the CDR3, taken from reference TRBV28 and TRBJ1-1): DVKVTQSSRYLVKRTGEKVFLECVQDMDHENMFWYRQDPGLGLRLIYFSYDVKMKEKGDIPEGYSVSREKKERFSLILESASTNQTSMYLCASRQGNEAFFGQGTRLTVV.

This chain connects TRBV5-1 to TRBJ1-6; D is unresolved. The CDR3 has 14 residues. The germline gives CDR1 SGHRS, CDR2 YFSETQ. V shed 0 bases and J shed 6 bases, with 7 bases lying between them. Here the CDR3 reads CASSLGGLNSPLHF. CDR3 in DNA: TGCGCCAGCAGCTTGGGCGGACTTAATTCACCCCTCCACTTT.

The rearrangement joins TRBV7-8 to TRBJ1-5; no clear D. There are 16 residues in the CDR3. CDR1 is SGHVS and CDR2 is FQNEAQ in the germline V gene. Trimming took 1 base from V and 1 from J, leaving 11 bases between them. In DNA form, the CDR3 reads TGTGCCAGCAGCTTAGAGCGGGCGGTAAGCAATCAGCCCCAGCATTTT. Amino acid sequence: CASSLERAVSNQPQHF.

The V call is TRBV7-6, the J call TRBJ2-7, with a weak D call TRBD1 (6 bases). The CDR3 is 12 residues long. CDR1 is SGHVS and CDR2 is FNYEAQ in the germline V gene. The V and J ends lost 4 bases and 2 bases respectively, with 6 bases between them. The CDR3 nucleotides are TGTGCCAGCAGCTCAGGGGCCTACGAGCAGTACTTC. Translation: CASSSGAYEQYF.

V gene TRBV27 combines with J gene TRBJ2-1, with TRBD1 matching 8 bases. Per the germline V gene, CDR1 is MNHEY and CDR2 is SMNVEV (reference sequence). The trim removed 4 bases at V and 15 bases at J, leaving 11 bases unmatched. This CDR3 is built from 13 residues. The DNA of the CDR3 is TGTGCCAGCAGTTCCAGGGGGCCCCGTGAAGGGTTCTTC. Translation gives CASSSRGPREGFF.

This clone was recorded only once. This chain uses TRBV5-8 with TRBJ1-2; D remains ambiguous. The CDR3 sequence is 16 residues long. The V gene lost 4 bases and the J gene lost 5 bases, with 21 bases spanning the gap. Looked up from germline, CDR1 is SGHTS and CDR2 is YDEGEE. The CDR3 bases are TGTGCCAGCAGCCCCCCTTTGGGCCGGTACTCTTATGGCTACACCTTC. The encoded protein is CASSPPLGRYSYGYTF.

This clone was counted only a few times. The chain links TRBV7-9 to TRBJ2-7; no reliable D call. The CDR3 runs 13 residues. The germline CDR1 and CDR2 sequences are SEHNR and FQNEAQ (reference sequence). Trimming stripped 5 bases from V and 1 base from J, with 9 bases between. The CDR3 region is CASSDDWSYEQYF. In nucleotides, the CDR3 is TGTGCCAGCAGCGACGACTGGTCCTACGAGCAGTACTTC.

V and J are TRBV28 and TRBJ1-1; TRBD1 might be the D (6 bases). Germline CDR1 and CDR2: MDHEN and SYDVKM. Trimming left V 8 bases short and J 5 bases short, with 18 bases between. The CDR3 length is 14 residues. The CDR3 here is CASVSGAGVTEAFF. The CDR3 DNA is TGTGCCAGCGTGTCTGGGGCAGGGGTGACTGAAGCTTTCTTT.

The chain links TRBV10-3 to TRBJ1-3, with D perhaps matching TRBD1 (6 bases). Trimming took 10 bases from V and 0 from J, leaving 22 bases between them. This CDR3 has 17 amino acids. The germline V gene encodes CDR1 ENHRY and CDR2 SYGVKD. CDR3 bases: TGTGCCACTGCTCCGACAGGTTCTACCCTCTCTGGAAACACCATATATTTT. Protein sequence: CATAPTGSTLSGNTIYF.

V gene TRBV18 combines with J gene TRBJ1-5; TRBD1 matches at 7 bases. V lost 4 bases, J lost 2 bases, and 5 bases stayed unmatched. CDR3 length: 15 residues. Germline V gene sequence: CDR1 KGHSH, CDR2 LQKENI. The CDR3 sequence: CASSLLGTGNQPQHF. As DNA, the CDR3 is TGTGCCAGCTCACTGCTCGGGACAGGCAATCAGCCCCAGCATTTT.

CDR3 sequence (DNA): TGTGCCAGTAGGCTGGGGGGGGCCAATGAGCAGTTCTTC. This translates into CASRLGGANEQFF. V and J are TRBV19 and TRBJ2-1, with D perhaps TRBD2 (7 bases). Germline V CDR1 and CDR2: LNHDA, SQIVND (reference sequence). V lost 6 bases to trimming and J lost 6 bases, with 12 bases between them. The CDR3 has 13 amino acids.

This clone appeared a few times. This chain's CDR3 is CASSLSGGGYNEQFF. The CDR3 region has the DNA TGTGCCAGCAGTCTAAGCGGGGGTGGATACAATGAGCAGTTCTTC. The V call is TRBV6-5, the J call TRBJ2-1; 8 bases line up with TRBD2. V was clipped by 5 bases and J by 4 bases; unmatched bases: 7. CDR3 size: 15 residues. Germline V CDR1 and CDR2: MNHEY, SVGAGI.

This clone came up a few times. The rearrangement uses TRBV28 and TRBJ1-2; TRBD1 might be the D (5 bases). V dropped 1 base and J dropped 5 bases, with 17 bases sitting between them. The germline CDR1 and CDR2 sequences are MDHEN and SYDVKM. CDR3 length equals 16 residues. The CDR3 spells CASSLSLGLIGYGYTF. The CDR3 nucleotides read TGTGCCAGCAGTTTATCATTGGGACTAATAGGATATGGCTACACCTTC.

This clone was seen a single time. The chain is built from TRBV7-2 and TRBJ1-6, with 7 bases aligning to TRBD1. V gave up 3 bases and J gave up 1 base; unmatched junction bases: 6. CDR3 size: 17 residues. Germline V lookup: CDR1 SGHTA, CDR2 FQGNSA. CDR3 sequence reads: CASSFDRAGSYNSPLHF. Written as DNA, the CDR3 is TGTGCCAGCAGCTTTGACAGGGCTGGTTCCTATAATTCACCCCTCCACTTT.

This clone was seen only a few times. This chain connects TRBV5-1 to TRBJ1-4; possibly TRBD1 for D (6 bases). This CDR3 has 18 residues. Germline values: CDR1 SGHRS, CDR2 YFSETQ. Trimming removed 0 bases at V and 7 bases at J, with 22 bases between. The CDR3 sequence is CASSLGWVGGQEIEKLFF. The CDR3 nucleotides are TGCGCCAGCAGCTTGGGTTGGGTCGGGGGGCAGGAGATTGAAAAACTGTTTTTT.

This rearrangement joins TRBV6-6 to TRBJ2-7; 7 bases line up with TRBD2. Germline values: CDR1 MNHNY, CDR2 SVGAGI (reference sequence). The CDR3 has 14 amino acids. The junction had 7 bases not matched to a gene; V was cut back by 6 bases and J by 2 bases. The CDR3 DNA is TGTGCCAGCAGCCCTTTGGGAGGGACCTACGAGCAGTACTTC. Its protein is CASSPLGGTYEQYF.

The chain uses TRBV7-2 and TRBJ2-5, with D maybe TRBD2 (7 bases). V was pared by 10 bases and J by 1 base, with 16 bases between. Germline-derived CDR1 and CDR2 are SGHTA and FQGNSA. The CDR3 spans 14 residues. Here the CDR3 reads CAIPLRGAQETQYF. CDR3 bases: TGTGCCATACCTCTTCGGGGGGCCCAAGAGACCCAGTACTTC.

This rearrangement joins TRBV5-4 to TRBJ1-1; tentative D call: TRBD1 (5 bases). Deletions cut 0 bases from V and 3 bases from J, with 12 bases between. Germline V gives CDR1 SGHNT, CDR2 YYREEE (reference sequence). The CDR3 sequence is 15 residues long. The CDR3 coding sequence is TGTGCCAGCAGCTTGGGGCAGGGTATGGACACTGAAGCTTTCTTT. Protein sequence: CASSLGQGMDTEAFF.